This record covers a single TCR beta chain. Other nucleotide sequences from this sample produce the same CDR3. The source of the sample is a study of blood T cell repertoires in COVID-19. Whole-study context: Acute and convalescent COVID-19 samples came from the United States, Italy and Spain. PBMCs, B-cell-depleted T cells, or T cells provided the cDNA or gDNA that made up the material.

Per the authors' pipeline: Cell counts per sample came from amplifying reference gene primers. Libraries were prepared by immunoSEQ multiplex PCR; TCRdb keeps only in-frame clonotypes and omits some of them. For V, J and clone size, that table is used; D and trimming come from the DNA. The sample has 220,000 or so clones, 80% to 85% seen once. This CDR3 region has 15 residues. Germline trimming cut 2 bases from V and 4 bases from J; bases unmatched to any gene: 2. In germline, CDR1 is SGDLS, CDR2 YYNGEE. V is TRBV9 and J is TRBJ2-3, with 12 positions matching TRBD2. This sequence was found in a man aged 25 to 45 with active or convalescent COVID-19. The sequencing sample was made of peripheral blood. This CDR3 is CASSVLAGGADTQYF. CDR3 in DNA: TGTGCCAGCAGCGTTCTAGCGGGAGGGGCAGATACGCAGTATTTT.